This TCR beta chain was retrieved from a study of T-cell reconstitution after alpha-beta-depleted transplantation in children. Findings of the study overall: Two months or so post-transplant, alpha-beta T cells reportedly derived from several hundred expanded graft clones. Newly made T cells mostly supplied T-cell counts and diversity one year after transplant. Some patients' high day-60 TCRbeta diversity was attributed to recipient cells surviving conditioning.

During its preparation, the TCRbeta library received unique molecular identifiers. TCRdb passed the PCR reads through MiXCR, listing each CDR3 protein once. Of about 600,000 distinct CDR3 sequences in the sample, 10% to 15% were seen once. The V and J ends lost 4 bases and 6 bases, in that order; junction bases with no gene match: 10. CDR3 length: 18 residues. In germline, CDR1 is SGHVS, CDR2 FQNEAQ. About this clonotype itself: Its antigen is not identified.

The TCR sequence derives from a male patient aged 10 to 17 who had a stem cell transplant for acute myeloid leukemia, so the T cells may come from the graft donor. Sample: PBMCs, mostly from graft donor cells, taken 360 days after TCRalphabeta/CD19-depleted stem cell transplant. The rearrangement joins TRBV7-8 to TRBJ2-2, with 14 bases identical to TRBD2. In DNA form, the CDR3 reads TGTGCCAGCAGCTCTTCCGGGACTAGCGGGAGACAACCCGGGGAGCTGTTTTTT. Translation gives CASSSSGTSGRQPGELFF.